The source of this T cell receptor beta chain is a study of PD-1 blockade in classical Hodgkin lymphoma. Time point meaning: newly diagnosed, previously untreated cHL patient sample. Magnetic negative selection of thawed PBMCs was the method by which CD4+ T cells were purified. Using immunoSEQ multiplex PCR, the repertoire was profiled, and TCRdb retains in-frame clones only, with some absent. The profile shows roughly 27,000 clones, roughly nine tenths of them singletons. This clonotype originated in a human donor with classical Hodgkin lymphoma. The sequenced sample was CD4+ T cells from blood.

CDR3 sequence: CASGMYGPPYEQYF. The CDR3 DNA sequence: TGTGCCAGTGGAATGTACGGACCACCCTACGAGCAGTACTTC. V usage is TRBV28 and J usage is TRBJ2-7; D ambiguous. Germline lookup yields CDR1 MDHEN and CDR2 SYDVKM. This CDR3 contains 14 residues. Trimming took off 9 bases at V and 2 bases at J, with 17 bases between the two ends.